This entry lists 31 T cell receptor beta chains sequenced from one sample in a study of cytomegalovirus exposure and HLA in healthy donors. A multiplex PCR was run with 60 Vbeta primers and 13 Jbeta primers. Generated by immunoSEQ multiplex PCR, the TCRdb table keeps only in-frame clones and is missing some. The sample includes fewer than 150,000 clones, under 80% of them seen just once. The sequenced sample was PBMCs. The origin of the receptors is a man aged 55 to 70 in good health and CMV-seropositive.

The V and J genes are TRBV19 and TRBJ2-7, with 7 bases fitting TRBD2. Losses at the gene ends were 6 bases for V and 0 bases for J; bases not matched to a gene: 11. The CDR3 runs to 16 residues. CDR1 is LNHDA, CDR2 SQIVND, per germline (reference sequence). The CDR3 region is CASSRGGERGSYEQYF. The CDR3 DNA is TGTGCCAGTAGCCGCGGGGGAGAGAGGGGCTCCTACGAGCAGTACTTC.

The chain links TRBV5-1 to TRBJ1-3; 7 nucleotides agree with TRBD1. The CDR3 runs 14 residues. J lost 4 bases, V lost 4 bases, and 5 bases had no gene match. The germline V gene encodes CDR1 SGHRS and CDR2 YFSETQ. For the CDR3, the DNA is TGCGCCAGCAGCGAGACAGGGTCAGGAAACACCATATATTTT. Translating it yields CASSETGSGNTIYF.

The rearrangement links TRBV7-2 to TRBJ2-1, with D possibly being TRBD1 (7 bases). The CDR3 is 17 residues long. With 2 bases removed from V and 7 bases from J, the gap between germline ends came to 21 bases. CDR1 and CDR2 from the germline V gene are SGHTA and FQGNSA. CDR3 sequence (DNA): TGTGCCAGCAGCTTAATGTCAGGGGGACGGCGGGGAAATGAGCAGTTCTTC. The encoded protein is CASSLMSGGRRGNEQFF.

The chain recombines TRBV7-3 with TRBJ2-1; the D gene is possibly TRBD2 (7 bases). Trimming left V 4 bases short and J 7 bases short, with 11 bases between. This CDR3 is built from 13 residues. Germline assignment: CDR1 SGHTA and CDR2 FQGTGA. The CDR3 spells CASSSGGLNEQFF. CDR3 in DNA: TGTGCCAGCAGCTCCGGGGGGCTGAATGAGCAGTTCTTC.

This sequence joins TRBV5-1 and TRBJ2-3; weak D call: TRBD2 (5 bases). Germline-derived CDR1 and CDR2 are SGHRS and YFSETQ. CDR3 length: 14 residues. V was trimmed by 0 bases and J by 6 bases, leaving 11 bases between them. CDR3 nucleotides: TGCGCCAGCAGCTTGGAAGGTCAGCGGGATACGCAGTATTTT. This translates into CASSLEGQRDTQYF.

The CDR3 loop reads CASSESTGRETQYF. As DNA, the CDR3 is TGCGCCAGCAGTGAGTCGACAGGGAGGGAGACCCAGTACTTC. The V and J genes are TRBV10-1 and TRBJ2-5; tentatively, D is TRBD1 (7 bases). Germline V gives CDR1 WNHNN, CDR2 SYGVQD (reference sequence). There are 14 residues in the CDR3. V dropped 0 bases and J dropped 5 bases, with 10 bases sitting between them.

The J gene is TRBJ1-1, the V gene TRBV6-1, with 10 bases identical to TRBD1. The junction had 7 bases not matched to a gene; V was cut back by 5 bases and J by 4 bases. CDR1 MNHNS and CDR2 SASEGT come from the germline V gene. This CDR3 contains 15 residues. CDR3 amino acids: CASSRQGASGTEAFF. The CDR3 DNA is TGTGCCAGCAGTAGACAGGGGGCTAGCGGCACTGAAGCTTTCTTT.

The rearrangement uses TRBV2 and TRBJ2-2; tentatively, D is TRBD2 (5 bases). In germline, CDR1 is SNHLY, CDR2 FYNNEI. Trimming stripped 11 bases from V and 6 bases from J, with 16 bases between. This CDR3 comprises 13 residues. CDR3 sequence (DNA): TGTGCCCAGGCAGCGGTTAGGGCCGGGGAGCTGTTTTTT. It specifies CAQAAVRAGELFF.

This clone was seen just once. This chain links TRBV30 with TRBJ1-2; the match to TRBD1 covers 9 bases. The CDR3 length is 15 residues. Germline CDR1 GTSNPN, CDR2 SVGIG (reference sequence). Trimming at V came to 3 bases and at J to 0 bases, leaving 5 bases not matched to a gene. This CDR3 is CAWRVGTGSNYGYTF. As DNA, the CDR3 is TGTGCCTGGAGGGTTGGGACAGGGTCTAACTATGGCTACACCTTC.

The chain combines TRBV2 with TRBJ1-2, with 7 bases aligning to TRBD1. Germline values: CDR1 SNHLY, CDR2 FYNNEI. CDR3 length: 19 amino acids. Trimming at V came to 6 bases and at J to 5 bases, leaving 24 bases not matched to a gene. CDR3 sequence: CASRDARTGEGVRSYGYTF. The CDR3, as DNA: TGTGCCAGCAGAGACGCCCGAACAGGGGAAGGAGTTAGGTCGTATGGCTACACCTTC.

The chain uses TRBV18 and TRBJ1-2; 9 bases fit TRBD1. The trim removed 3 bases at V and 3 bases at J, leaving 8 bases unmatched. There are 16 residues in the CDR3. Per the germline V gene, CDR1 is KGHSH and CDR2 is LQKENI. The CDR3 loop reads CASSPGTGSNDYGYTF. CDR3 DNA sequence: TGTGCCAGCTCACCCGGGACAGGGAGTAATGACTATGGCTACACCTTC.

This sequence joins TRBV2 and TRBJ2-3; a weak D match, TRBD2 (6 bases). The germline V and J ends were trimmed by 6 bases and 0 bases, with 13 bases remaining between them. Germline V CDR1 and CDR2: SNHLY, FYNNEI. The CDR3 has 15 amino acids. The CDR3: CASRWGGASTDTQYF. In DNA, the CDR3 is TGTGCCAGCAGGTGGGGCGGGGCTAGCACAGATACGCAGTATTTT.

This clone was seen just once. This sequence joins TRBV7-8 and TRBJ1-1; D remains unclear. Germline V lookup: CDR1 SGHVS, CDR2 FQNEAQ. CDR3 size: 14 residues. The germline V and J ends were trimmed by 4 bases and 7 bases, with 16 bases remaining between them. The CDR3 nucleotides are TGTGCCAGCAGCTCCCCCAGGCTTTTCGGTGAAGCTTTCTTT. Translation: CASSSPRLFGEAFF. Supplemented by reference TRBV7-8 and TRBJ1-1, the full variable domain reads GAGVSQSPRYKVAKRGQDVALRCDPISGHVSLFWYQQALGQGPEFLTYFQNEAQLDKSGLPSDRFFAERPEGSVSTLKIQRTQQEDSAVYLCASSSPRLFGEAFFGQGTRLTVV.

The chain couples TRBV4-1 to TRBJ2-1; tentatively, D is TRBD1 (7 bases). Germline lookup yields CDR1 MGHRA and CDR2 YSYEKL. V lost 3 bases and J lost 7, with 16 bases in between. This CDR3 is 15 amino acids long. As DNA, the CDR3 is TGCGCCAGCAGCCAGGGGGGACAGTGGGGGAATGAGCAGTTCTTC. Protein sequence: CASSQGGQWGNEQFF.

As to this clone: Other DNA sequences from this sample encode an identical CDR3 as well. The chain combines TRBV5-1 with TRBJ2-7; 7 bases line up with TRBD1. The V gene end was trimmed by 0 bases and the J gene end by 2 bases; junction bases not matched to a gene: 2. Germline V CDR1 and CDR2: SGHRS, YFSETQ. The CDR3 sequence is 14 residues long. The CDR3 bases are TGCGCCAGCAGCTTGGGGCAGGGGGCCTACGAGCAGTACTTC. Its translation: CASSLGQGAYEQYF.

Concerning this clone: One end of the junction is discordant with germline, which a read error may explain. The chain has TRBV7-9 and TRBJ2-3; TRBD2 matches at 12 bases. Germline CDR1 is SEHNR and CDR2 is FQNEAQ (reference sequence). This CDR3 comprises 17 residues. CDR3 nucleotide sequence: TGTTCCAGCAGCCCGCGACTAGCGGGGGTTAGCACAGATACGCAGTATTTT. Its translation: CSSSPRLAGVSTDTQYF.

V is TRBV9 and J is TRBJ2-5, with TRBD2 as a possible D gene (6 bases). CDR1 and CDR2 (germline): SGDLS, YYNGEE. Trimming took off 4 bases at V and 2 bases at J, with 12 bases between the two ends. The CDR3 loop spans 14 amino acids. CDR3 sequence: CASSRWGRQETQYF. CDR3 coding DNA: TGTGCCAGCAGCAGATGGGGGAGGCAAGAGACCCAGTACTTC.

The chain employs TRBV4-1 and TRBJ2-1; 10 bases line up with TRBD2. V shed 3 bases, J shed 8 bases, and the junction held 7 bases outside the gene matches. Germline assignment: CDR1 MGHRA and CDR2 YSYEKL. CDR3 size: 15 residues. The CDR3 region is CASSQSSGGAYEQFF. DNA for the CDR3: TGCGCCAGCAGCCAGTCCAGCGGGGGGGCATATGAGCAGTTCTTC.

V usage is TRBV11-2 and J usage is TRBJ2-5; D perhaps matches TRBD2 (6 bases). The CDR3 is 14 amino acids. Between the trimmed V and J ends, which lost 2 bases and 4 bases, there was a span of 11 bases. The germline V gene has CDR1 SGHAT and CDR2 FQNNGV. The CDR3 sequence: CASSLNRRGETQYF. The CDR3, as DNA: TGTGCCAGCAGCTTAAACAGGCGGGGAGAGACCCAGTACTTC.

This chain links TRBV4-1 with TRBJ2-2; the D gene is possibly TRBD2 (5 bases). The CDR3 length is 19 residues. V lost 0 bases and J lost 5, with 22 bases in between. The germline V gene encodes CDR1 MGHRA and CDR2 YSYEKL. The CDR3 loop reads CASSQDQWAGGLGTGELFF. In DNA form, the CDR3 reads TGCGCCAGCAGCCAAGATCAGTGGGCGGGTGGTTTGGGGACCGGGGAGCTGTTTTTT.

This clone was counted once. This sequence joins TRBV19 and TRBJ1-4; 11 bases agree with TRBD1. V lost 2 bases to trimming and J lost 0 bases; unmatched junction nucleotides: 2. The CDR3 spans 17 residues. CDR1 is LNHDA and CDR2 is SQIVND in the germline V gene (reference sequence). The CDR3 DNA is TGTGCCAGTAGTATACGGGGACAGGGGGCAACTAATGAAAAACTGTTTTTT. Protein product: CASSIRGQGATNEKLFF.

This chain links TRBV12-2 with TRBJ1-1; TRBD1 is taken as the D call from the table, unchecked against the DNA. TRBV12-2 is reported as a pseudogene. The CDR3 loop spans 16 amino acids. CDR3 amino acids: CASRLAERTGGTEAFF. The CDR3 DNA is TGTGCAAGTCGCTTAGCCGAGCGGACAGGGGGTACTGAAGCTTTCTTT.

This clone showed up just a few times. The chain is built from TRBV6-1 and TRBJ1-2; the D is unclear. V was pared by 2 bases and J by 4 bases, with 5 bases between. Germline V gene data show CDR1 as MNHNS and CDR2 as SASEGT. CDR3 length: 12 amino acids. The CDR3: CASSERAYGYTF. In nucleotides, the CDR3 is TGTGCCAGCAGTGAACGAGCCTATGGCTACACCTTC.

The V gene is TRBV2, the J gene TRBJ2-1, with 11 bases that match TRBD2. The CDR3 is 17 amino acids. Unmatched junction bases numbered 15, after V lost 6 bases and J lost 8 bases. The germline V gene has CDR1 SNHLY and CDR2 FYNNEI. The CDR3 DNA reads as TGTGCCAGCAGCAAACGAGGGGCTAGCGGGAGGTCCCATGAGCAGTTCTTC. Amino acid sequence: CASSKRGASGRSHEQFF.

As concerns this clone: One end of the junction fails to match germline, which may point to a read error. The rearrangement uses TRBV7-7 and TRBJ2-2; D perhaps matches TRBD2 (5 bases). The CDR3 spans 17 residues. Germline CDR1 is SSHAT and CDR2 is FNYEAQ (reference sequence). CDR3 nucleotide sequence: TGTGCTAGCAGCTCGACGGACTTCTGGGGAAGGTCCGGGGAGCTGTTTTTT. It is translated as CASSSTDFWGRSGELFF.

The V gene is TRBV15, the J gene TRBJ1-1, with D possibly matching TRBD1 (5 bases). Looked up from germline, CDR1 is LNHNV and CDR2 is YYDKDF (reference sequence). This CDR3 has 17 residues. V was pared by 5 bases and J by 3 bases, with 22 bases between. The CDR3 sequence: CATSSRAGFVGDTEAFF. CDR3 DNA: TGTGCCACCAGCTCTAGGGCAGGGTTCGTTGGGGACACTGAAGCTTTCTTT.

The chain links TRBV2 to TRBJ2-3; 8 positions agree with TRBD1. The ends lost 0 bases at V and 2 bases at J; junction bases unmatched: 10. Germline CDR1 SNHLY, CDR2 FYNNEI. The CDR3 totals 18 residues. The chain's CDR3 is CASSEATPDRVDTDTQYF. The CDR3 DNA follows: TGTGCCAGCAGTGAAGCCACGCCGGACAGGGTGGACACAGATACGCAGTATTTT.

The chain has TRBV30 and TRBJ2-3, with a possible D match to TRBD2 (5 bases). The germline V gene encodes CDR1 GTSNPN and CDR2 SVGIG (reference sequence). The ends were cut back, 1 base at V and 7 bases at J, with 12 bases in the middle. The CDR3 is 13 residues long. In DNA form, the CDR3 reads TGTGCCTGGAGTGCCCTTCGGGGAAATACGCAGTATTTT. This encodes CAWSALRGNTQYF. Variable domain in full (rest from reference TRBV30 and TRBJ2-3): SQTIHQWPATLVQPVGSPLSLECTVEGTSNPNLYWYRQAAGRGLQLLFYSVGIGQISSEVPQNLSASRPQDRQFILSSKKLLLSDSGFYLCAWSALRGNTQYFGPGTRLTVL.

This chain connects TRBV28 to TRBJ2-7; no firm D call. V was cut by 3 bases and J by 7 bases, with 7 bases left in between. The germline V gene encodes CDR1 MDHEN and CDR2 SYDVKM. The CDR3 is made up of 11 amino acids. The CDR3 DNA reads TGTGCCAGCAGTTTGCTAGGTGAGCAGTACTTC. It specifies CASSLLGEQYF.

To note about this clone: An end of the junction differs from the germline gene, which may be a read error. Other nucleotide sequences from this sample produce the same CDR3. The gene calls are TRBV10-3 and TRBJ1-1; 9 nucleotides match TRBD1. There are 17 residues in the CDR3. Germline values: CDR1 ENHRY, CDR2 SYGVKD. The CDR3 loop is CATNRGQVREFNTEAFF. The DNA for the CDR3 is TGTGCCACAAACAGGGGGCAGGTGAGGGAATTTAACACTGAGGCTTTCTTT.

CDR3 loop: CASSEDTANSLRPQHF. CDR3 nucleotides: TGTGCCAGCAGTGAGGACACCGCAAATTCCCTCCGGCCCCAGCATTTT. The chain has TRBV6-1 and TRBJ1-5; possibly TRBD1 for D (5 bases). CDR1 is MNHNS and CDR2 is SASEGT in the germline V gene. The CDR3 loop spans 16 amino acids. The V end lost 3 bases, the J end lost 9 bases, and 21 bases lay between the germline ends.